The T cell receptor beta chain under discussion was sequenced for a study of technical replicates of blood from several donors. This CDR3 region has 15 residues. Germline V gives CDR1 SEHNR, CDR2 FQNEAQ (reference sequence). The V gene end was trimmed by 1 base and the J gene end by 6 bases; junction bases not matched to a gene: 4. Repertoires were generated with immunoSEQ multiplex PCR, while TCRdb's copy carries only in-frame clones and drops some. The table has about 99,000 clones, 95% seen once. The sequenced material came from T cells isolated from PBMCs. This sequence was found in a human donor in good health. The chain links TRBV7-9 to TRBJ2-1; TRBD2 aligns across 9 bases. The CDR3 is CASSLVAGGPNEQFF. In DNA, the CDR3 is TGTGCCAGCAGCTTAGTGGCGGGAGGGCCCAATGAGCAGTTCTTC.